In its sample, the clone carrying this TCR beta chain was seen a few times. TCRdb redid the calling of the RT-PCR reads with MiXCR, one entry per CDR3 protein. The repertoire holds more than 600,000 distinct CDR3 sequences, with over 12% as singletons. CDR3 size: 13 residues. Trimming shortened V by 7 bases and J by 3 bases, and 12 bases separated the two germline ends. Germline values: CDR1 MRHNA, CDR2 SNTAGT. This sequence originates from a female donor in good health, serving as a healthy control. Sequencing was done on a sample of memory CD4+ T cells from blood. The chain recombines TRBV6-4 with TRBJ1-1; D might be TRBD1 (6 bases). CDR3 nucleotide sequence: TGTGCCAGCAAGGGACACCAGGACACTGAAGCTTTCTTT. This translates into CASKGHQDTEAFF.